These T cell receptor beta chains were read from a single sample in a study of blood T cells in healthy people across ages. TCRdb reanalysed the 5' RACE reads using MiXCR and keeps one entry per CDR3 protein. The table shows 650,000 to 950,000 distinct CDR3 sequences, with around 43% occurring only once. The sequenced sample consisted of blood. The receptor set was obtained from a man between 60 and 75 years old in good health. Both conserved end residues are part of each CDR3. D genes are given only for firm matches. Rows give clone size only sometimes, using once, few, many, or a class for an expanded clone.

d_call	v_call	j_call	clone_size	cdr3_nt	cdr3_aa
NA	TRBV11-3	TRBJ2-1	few	TGTGCCAGCCCAAAGGAACAGGGATCCTACAATGAGCAGTTCTTC	CASPKEQGSYNEQFF
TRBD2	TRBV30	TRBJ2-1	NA	TGTGCCTGGAGTGAACGGCTAGCGGGGGGCAATGAGCAGTTCTTC	CAWSERLAGGNEQFF
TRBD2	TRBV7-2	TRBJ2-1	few	TGTGCCAGCAGCTTAGCTGGGACTAGCGGGGGGGGTGAGCAGTTCTTC	CASSLAGTSGGGEQFF
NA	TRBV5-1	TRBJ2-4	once	TGCGCCAGCAGCCCGCAGGGATCCAAAAACATTCAGTACTTC	CASSPQGSKNIQYF
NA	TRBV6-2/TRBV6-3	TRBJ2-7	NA	TGTGCCAGCAGTGTATCGACAGTCTACGAGCAGTACTTC	CASSVSTVYEQYF
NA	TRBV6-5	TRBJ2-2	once	TGTGCCAGCACTATAGGGACTCCGAACACCGGGGAGCTGTTTTTT	CASTIGTPNTGELFF
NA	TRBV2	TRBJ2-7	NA	TGTGCCAGCAGTGCAGACGAGCAGTACTTC	CASSADEQYF
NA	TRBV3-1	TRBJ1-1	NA	TGTGCCAGCAGCCAAGCCGCCAGGGGTGAAGCTTTCTTT	CASSQAARGEAFF
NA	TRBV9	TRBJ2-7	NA	TGTGCCAGCAGCGTAGACCCCGTAGAGGGGTACGAGCAGTACTTC	CASSVDPVEGYEQYF
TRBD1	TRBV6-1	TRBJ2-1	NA	TGTGCCAGCTCTCGGGGACAGGGATTCTACAATGAGCAGTTCTTC	CASSRGQGFYNEQFF
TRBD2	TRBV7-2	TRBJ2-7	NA	TGTGCCACCACACTAGCGGGGGGGCGCGAGCAGTACTTC	CATTLAGGREQYF
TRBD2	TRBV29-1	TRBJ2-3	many	TGCAGCGTGATTGGACTAGTTCTACTTCAAGATACGCAGTATTTT	CSVIGLVLLQDTQYF
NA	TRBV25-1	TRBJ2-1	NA	TGTGCCAGCAGCCAAAATCCGGTTCACAATGAGCAGTTCTTC	CASSQNPVHNEQFF
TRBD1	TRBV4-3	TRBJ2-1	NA	TGCGCCAGCAGTTGGGACAGGAGCTCCTACAATGAGCAGTTCTTC	CASSWDRSSYNEQFF
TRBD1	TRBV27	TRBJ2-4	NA	TGTGCCAGCAGTTCCATTATGCAGGGGGCTTGGAACATTCAGTACTTC	CASSSIMQGAWNIQYF
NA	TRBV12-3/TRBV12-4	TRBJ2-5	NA	TGTGCCAGCAGTTTGGGACGCGCCCGGACCCATCAAGAGACCCAGTACTTC	CASSLGRARTHQETQYF
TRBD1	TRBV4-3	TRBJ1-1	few	TGCGCCAGCAGCCAAGATTGGGGCCAGGGGGCCGGTGAAGCTTTCTTT	CASSQDWGQGAGEAFF
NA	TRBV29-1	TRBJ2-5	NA	TGCAGCGTTGGGGGGATAACAGGGATTCAGGTAGAGACCCAGTACTTC	CSVGGITGIQVETQYF
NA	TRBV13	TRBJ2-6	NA	TGTGCCGGCAGCATCAGGGGGGGAGGTGGGGCCAACGTCCTGACTTTC	CAGSIRGGGGANVLTF
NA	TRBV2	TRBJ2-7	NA	TGTGCCAGCACCCCTGCCCCTGGCAGGGGTTACGAGCAGTACTTC	CASTPAPGRGYEQYF
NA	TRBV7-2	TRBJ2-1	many	TGTGCCAGCAGCCCCAGGGTTCGCGATGAGCAGTTCTTC	CASSPRVRDEQFF
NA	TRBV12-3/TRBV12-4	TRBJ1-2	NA	TGTGCCAGCAGTTTCTCCGAGAGCTATGGCTACACCTTC	CASSFSESYGYTF
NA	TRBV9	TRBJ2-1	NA	TGTGCCAGCAGCGTGAGACCCGACAATGAGCAGTTCTTC	CASSVRPDNEQFF
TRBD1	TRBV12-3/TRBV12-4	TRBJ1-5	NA	TGTGCCAGCAGTGGACAGGGGGAGTTAAGCAATCAGCCCCAGCATTTT	CASSGQGELSNQPQHF
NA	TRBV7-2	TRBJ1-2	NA	TGTGCCAGCAGCCCTAGGGATAATCGGGGCTACACCTTC	CASSPRDNRGYTF
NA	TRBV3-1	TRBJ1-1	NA	TGTGCCAGCAGCCAAGATGGGGGCGAGGGGCGGGCTTTCTTT	CASSQDGGEGRAFF
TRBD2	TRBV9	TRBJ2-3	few	TGTGCCAGCAACTCCCGTGAAGCGGGAGGGCCAGATACGCAGTATTTT	CASNSREAGGPDTQYF
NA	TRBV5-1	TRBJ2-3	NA	TGCGCCAGCACCCCGGGCAACGCTATGGCAGATACGCAGTATTTT	CASTPGNAMADTQYF
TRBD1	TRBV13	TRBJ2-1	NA	TGTGCCAGCCTCATAGGAGGGACAGGGGGAAATGAGCAGTTCTTC	CASLIGGTGGNEQFF
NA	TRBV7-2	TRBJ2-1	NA	TGTGCCAGCGTCCGGGACGGATCCTACAATGAGCAGTTCTTC	CASVRDGSYNEQFF
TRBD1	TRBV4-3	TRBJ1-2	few	TGCGCCAGCAGCCAAGTTAAGGGGACAGGGGGAACTAACTATGGCTACACCTTC	CASSQVKGTGGTNYGYTF
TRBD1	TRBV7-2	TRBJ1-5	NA	TGTGCCAGCAGCTTAAAGGGGGCCGGCAATCAGCCCCAGCATTTT	CASSLKGAGNQPQHF
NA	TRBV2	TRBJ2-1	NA	TGTGCCAGCAGTGCCGACAGGCTTATATACAATGAGCAGTTCTTC	CASSADRLIYNEQFF
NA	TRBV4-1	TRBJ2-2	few	TGCGCCAGCAGCGATAGAGGGGGACGGACCGGGGAGCTGTTTTTT	CASSDRGGRTGELFF
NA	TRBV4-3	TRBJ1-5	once	TGCGCCAGCAGCCAAGAAGCCCACAATCAGCCCCAGCATTTT	CASSQEAHNQPQHF
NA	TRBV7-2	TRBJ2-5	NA	TGTGCCAGCAGCCCTGGGCCCAAACAAGAGACCCAGTACTTC	CASSPGPKQETQYF
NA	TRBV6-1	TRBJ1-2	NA	TGTGCCACTCTGGAGACACTATATTTTTCCTCATATGGCTACATCTTC	CATLETLYFSSYGYIF
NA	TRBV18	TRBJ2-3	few	TGTGCCAGCTCACCATCGAAGGGGGCAGATACGCAGTATTTT	CASSPSKGADTQYF
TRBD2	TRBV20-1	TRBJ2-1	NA	TGCAGTGCCCCTATAGGGCGGGGGTGGTACAATGAGCAGTTCTTC	CSAPIGRGWYNEQFF
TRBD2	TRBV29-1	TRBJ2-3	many	TGCAGCGTTGGAGCGGGGGGGAAGACAGATACGCAGTATTTT	CSVGAGGKTDTQYF
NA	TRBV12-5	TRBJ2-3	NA	TGTGCTAGTGGTTTCCTCCACACAGATACGCAGTATTTT	CASGFLHTDTQYF
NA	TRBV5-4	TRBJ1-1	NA	TGTGCCAGCAGCACCCTTGGGGGGGAGGGCACTGAAGCTTTCTTT	CASSTLGGEGTEAFF
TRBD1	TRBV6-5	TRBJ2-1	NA	TGTGCCAGCTCCGTACCGGGACAGGGCTACAATGAGCAGTTCTTC	CASSVPGQGYNEQFF
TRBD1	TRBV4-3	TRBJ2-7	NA	TGCGCCAGCAGCCAAGATCGGAAGGGGGCCGAGCAGTACTTC	CASSQDRKGAEQYF
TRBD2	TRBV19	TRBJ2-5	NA	TGTGCCAGTAGTCGCGCTAGCGGGGGCGTGGAGACCCAGTACTTC	CASSRASGGVETQYF
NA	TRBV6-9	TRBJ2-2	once	TGTGCCAGCAGTCCCCCGGACATCGGCGGGGAGCTGTTTTTT	CASSPPDIGGELFF
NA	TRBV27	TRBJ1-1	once	TGTGCCACTTGGGACACCTTGAACACTGAAGCTTTCTTT	CATWDTLNTEAFF
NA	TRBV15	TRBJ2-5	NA	TGTGCCACCAGCAGAGATAGGATCGGGGAGCAGTACTTC	CATSRDRIGEQYF
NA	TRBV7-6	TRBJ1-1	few	TGTGCCAGCAGCTCAGGGCGCACTGAAGCTTTCTTT	CASSSGRTEAFF